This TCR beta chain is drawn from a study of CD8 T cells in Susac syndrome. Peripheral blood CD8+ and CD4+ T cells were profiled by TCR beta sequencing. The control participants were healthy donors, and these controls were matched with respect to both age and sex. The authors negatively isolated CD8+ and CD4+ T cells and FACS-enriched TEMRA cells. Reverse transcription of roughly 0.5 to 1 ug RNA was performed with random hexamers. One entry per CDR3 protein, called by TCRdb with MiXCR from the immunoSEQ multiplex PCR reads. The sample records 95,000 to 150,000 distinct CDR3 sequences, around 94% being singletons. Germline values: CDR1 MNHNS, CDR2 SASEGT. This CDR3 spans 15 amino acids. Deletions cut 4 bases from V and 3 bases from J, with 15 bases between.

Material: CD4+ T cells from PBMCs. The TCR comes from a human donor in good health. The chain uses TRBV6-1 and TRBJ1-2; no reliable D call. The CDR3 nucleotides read TGTGCCAGCAGTGGGACCGACGCCCAAGACTATGGCTACACCTTC. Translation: CASSGTDAQDYGYTF.